The T cell receptor beta chain under discussion was sequenced for a study of cytomegalovirus exposure and HLA in healthy donors. Study-wide findings and caveats: Further analysis was carried out later, and it showed several of the most significant clusters appearing linked to common viral pathogens. Researchers reported from a later analysis that most CMV-associated TCR beta chains appeared HLA-restricted.

CDR1 SGHRS and CDR2 YFSETQ come from the germline V gene. V lost 6 bases, J lost 5 bases, and 9 bases stayed unmatched. The CDR3 spans 14 residues. Primers included in the PCR were 60 Vbeta and 13 Jbeta primers. Clones were sequenced by immunoSEQ multiplex PCR, and TCRdb holds only the in-frame ones, with some missing. This sample yields some 90,000 clones, of which 81% are seen a single time; 9% to 12% belongs to the top ten. Points on this clone: The antigen remains unidentified.

This receptor was identified in a human donor in good health. The chain carries TRBV5-1 and TRBJ2-3; 7 positions agree with TRBD1. The sequencing sample was made of PBMCs. This CDR3 is CASTGGAIRDTQYF. CDR3 in DNA: TGCGCCAGCACAGGGGGAGCAATCCGAGATACGCAGTATTTT.